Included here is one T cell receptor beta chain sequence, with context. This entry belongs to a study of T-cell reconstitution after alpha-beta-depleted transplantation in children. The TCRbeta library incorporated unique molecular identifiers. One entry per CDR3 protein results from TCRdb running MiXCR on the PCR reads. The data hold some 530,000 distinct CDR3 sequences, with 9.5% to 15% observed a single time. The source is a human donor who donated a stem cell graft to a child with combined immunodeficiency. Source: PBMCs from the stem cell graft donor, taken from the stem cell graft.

CDR3 region: CASSYSSTGTANTEAFF. CDR3 in DNA: TGTGCCAGCAGTTACTCTTCTACCGGGACAGCCAACACTGAAGCTTTCTTT. The chain has TRBV6-2 or TRBV6-3 and TRBJ1-1; the match to TRBD1 covers 7 bases. The CDR3 is made up of 17 amino acids. The V segment lost 0 bases and the J segment 2 bases; nucleotides outside the gene matches: 9. Germline V gives CDR1 MNHEY, CDR2 SVGEGT.